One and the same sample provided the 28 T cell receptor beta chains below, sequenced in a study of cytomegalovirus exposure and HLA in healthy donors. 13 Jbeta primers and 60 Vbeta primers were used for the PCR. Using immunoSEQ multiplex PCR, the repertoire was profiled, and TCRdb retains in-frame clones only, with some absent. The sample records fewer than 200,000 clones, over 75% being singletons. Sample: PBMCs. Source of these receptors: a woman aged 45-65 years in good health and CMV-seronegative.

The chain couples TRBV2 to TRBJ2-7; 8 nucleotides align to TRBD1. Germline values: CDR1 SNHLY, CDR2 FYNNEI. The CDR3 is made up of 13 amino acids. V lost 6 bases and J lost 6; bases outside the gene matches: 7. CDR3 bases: TGTGCCAGCAGCGGACAGGGACGGGGCGAGCAGTACTTC. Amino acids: CASSGQGRGEQYF.

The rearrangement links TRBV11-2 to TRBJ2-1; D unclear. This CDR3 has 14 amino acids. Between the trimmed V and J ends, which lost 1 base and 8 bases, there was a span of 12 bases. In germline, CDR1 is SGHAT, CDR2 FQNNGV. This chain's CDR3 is CASSLVRLRDEQFF. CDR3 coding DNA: TGTGCCAGCAGCTTAGTTCGGCTTCGGGATGAGCAGTTCTTC.

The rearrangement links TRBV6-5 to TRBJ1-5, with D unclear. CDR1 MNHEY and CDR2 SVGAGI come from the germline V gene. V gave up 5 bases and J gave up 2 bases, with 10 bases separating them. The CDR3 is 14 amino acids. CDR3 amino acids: CASSRQAGNQPQHF. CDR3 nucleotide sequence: TGTGCCAGCAGTCGACAAGCGGGCAATCAGCCCCAGCATTTT.

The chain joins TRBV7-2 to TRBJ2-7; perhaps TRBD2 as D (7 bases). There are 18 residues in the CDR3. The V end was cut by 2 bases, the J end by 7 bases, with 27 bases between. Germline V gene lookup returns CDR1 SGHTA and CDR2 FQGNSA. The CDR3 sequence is CASSLLQGTMAGRREQYF. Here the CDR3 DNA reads TGTGCCAGCAGCTTATTGCAGGGGACTATGGCGGGAAGGAGGGAGCAGTACTTC.

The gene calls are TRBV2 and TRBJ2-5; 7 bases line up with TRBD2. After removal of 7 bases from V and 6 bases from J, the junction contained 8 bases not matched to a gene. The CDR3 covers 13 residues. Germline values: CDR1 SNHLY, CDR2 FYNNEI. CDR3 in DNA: TGTGCCAGCACGTGGGAGGGTGGCAAGACCCAGTACTTC. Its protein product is CASTWEGGKTQYF.

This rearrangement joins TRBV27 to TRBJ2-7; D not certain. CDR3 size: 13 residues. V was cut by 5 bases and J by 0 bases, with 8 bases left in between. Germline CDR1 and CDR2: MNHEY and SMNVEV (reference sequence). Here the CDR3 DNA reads TGTGCCAGCAGTAAACACGACTCCTACGAGCAGTACTTC. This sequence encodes CASSKHDSYEQYF.

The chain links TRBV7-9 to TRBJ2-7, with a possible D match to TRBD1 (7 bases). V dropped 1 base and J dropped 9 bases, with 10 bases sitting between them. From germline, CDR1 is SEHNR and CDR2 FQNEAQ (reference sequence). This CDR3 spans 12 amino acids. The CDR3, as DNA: TGTGCCAGCAGCTTAGGACAGGGAGGGCAGTACTTC. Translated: CASSLGQGGQYF.

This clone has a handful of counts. CDR3 coding DNA: TGTGCCAGCAGCCTCCCCGTCGGGTCTGGAAACACCATATATTTT. Its protein is CASSLPVGSGNTIYF. The chain links TRBV28 to TRBJ1-3; unclear D gene. The CDR3 spans 15 residues. In germline, CDR1 is MDHEN, CDR2 SYDVKM. The germline V and J ends were trimmed by 6 bases and 1 base, with 13 bases remaining between them.

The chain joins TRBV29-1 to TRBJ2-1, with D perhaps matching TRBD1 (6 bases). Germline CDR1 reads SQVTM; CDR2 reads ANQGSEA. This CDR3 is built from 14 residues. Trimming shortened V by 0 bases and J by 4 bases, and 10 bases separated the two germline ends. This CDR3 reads CSVEDRTDYNEQFF. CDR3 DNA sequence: TGCAGCGTTGAAGACCGGACAGATTACAATGAGCAGTTCTTC.

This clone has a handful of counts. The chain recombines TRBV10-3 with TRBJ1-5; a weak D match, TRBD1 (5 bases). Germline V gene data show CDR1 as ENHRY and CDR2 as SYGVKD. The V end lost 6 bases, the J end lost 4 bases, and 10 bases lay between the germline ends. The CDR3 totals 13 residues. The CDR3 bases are TGTGCCATCAGGGCGACAGAAAATCAGCCCCAGCATTTT. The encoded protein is CAIRATENQPQHF.

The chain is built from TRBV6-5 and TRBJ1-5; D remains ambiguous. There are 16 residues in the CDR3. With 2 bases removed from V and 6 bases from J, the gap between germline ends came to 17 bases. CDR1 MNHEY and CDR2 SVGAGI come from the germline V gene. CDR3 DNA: TGTGCCAGCAGTTACCCCCCAGGAGGCATAATTCAGCCCCAGCATTTT. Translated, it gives CASSYPPGGIIQPQHF.

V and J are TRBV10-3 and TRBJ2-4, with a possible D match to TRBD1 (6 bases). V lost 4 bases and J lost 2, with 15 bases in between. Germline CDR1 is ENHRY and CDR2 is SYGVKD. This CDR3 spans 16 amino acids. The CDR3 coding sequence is TGTGCCATCAGTGGATCGCAAGGGGGAACCAAAAACATTCAGTACTTC. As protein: CAISGSQGGTKNIQYF.

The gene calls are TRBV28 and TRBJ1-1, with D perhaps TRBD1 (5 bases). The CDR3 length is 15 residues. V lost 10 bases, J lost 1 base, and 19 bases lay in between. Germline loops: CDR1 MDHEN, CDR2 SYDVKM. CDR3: CATAPPITGNTEAFF. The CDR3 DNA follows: TGTGCCACCGCCCCCCCCATAACAGGGAACACTGAAGCTTTCTTT.

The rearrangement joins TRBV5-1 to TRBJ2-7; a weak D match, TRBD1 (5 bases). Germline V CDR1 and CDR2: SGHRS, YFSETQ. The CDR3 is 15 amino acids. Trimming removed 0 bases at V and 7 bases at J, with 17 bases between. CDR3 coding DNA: TGCGCCAGCAGCTTGGAGTCAGGTGGGGCCGGGGAGCAGTACTTC. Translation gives CASSLESGGAGEQYF.

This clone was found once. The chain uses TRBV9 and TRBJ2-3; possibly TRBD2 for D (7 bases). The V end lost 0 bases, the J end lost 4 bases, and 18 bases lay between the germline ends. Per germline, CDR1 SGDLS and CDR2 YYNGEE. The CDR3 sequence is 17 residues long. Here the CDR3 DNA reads TGTGCCAGCAGCGTAGCTGTGGCGGGGGCCGATTCAGATACGCAGTATTTT. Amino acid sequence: CASSVAVAGADSDTQYF.

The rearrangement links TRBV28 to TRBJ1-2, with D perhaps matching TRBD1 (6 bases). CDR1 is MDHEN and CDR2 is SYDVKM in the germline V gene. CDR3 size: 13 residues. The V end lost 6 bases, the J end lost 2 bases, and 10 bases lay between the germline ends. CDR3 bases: TGTGCCAGCAGCTCAGGGACAAACTATGGCTACACCTTC. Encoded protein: CASSSGTNYGYTF.

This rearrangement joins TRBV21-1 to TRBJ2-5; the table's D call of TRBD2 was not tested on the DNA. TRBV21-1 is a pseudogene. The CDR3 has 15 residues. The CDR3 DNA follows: TGTGCCAGTGGGCGACGAAGGGACTATGAAGAGACCCAGTACTTC. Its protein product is CASGRRRDYEETQYF.

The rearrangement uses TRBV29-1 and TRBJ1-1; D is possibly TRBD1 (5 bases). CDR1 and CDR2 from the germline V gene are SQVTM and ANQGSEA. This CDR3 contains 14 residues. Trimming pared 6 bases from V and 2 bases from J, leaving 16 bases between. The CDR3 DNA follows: TGCAGCGTCCTGCCGGCAGGGTTTAACACTGAAGCTTTCTTT. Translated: CSVLPAGFNTEAFF.

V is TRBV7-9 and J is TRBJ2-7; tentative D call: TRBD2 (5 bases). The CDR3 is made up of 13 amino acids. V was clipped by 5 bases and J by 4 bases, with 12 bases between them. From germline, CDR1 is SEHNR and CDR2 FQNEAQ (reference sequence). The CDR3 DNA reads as TGTGCCAGCAGCCCCACTAGTGAGTACGAGCAGTACTTC. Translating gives CASSPTSEYEQYF. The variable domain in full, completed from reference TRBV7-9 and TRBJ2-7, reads DTGVSQNPRHKITKRGQNVTFRCDPISEHNRLYWYRQTLGQGPEFLTYFQNEAQLEKSRLLSDRFSAERPKGSFSTLEIQRTEQGDSAMYLCASSPTSEYEQYFGPGTRLTVT.

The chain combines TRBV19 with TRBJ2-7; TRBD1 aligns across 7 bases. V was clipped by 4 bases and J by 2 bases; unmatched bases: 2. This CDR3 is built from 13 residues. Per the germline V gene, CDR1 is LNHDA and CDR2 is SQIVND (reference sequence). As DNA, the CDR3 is TGTGCCAGTAGTAGGGACAGAGCCTACGAGCAGTACTTC. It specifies CASSRDRAYEQYF.

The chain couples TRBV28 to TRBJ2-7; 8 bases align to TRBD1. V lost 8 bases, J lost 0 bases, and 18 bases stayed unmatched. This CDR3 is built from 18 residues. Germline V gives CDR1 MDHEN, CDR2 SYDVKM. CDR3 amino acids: CASGKGARTGIYSYEQYF. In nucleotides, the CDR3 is TGTGCCAGCGGGAAAGGGGCCCGGACAGGGATCTACTCCTACGAGCAGTACTTC. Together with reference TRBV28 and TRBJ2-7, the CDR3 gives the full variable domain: DVKVTQSSRYLVKRTGEKVFLECVQDMDHENMFWYRQDPGLGLRLIYFSYDVKMKEKGDIPEGYSVSREKKERFSLILESASTNQTSMYLCASGKGARTGIYSYEQYFGPGTRLTVT.

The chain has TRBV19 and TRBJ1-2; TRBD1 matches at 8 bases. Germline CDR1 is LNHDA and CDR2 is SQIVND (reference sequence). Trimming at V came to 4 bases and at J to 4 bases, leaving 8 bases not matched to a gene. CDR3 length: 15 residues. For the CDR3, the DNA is TGTGCCAGTAGTACCCAAGACAGGGGTGGCTATGGCTACACCTTC. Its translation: CASSTQDRGGYGYTF. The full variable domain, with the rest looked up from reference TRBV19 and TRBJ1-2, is DGGITQSPKYLFRKEGQNVTLSCEQNLNHDAMYWYRQDPGQGLRLIYYSQIVNDFQKGDIAEGYSVSREKKESFPLTVTSAQKNPTAFYLCASSTQDRGGYGYTFGSGTRLTVV.

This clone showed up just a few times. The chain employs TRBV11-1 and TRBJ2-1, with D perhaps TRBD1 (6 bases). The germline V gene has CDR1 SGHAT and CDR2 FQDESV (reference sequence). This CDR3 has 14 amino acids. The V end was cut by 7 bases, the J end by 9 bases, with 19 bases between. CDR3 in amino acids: CASISRGIGGEQFF. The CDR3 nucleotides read TGTGCCAGCATCTCTCGGGGTATAGGGGGTGAGCAGTTCTTC.

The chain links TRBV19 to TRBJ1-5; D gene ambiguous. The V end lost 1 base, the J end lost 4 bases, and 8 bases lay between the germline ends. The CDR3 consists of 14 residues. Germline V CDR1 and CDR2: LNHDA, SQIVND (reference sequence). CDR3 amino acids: CASSIASGNQPQHF. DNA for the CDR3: TGTGCCAGTAGTATAGCATCGGGTAATCAGCCCCAGCATTTT.

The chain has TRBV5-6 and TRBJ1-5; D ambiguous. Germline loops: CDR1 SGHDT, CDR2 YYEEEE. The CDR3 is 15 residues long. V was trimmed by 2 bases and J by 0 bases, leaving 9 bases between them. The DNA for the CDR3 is TGTGCCAGCAGCTTAACATCATATAGCAATCAGCCCCAGCATTTT. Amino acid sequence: CASSLTSYSNQPQHF.

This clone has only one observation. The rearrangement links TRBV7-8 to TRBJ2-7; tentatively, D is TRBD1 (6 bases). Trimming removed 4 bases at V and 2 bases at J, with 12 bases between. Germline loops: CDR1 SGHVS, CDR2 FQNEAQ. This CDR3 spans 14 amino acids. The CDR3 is CASSSSAGAYEQYF. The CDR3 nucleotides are TGTGCCAGCAGCTCTTCCGCAGGGGCCTACGAGCAGTACTTC.

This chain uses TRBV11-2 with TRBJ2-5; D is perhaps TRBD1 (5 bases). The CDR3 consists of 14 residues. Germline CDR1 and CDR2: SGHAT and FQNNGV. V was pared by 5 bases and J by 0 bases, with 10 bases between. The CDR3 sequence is CASSLDTNQETQYF. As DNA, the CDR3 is TGTGCCAGCAGCCTGGACACTAACCAAGAGACCCAGTACTTC.

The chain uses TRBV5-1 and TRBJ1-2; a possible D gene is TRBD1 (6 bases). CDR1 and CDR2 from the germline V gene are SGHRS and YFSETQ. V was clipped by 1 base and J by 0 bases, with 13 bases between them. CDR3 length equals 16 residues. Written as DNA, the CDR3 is TGCGCCAGCAGCTTGTGGGGGCAGGACGCTAACTATGGCTACACCTTC. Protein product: CASSLWGQDANYGYTF. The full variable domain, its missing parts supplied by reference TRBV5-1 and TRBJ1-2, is KAGVTQTPRYLIKTRGQQVTLSCSPISGHRSVSWYQQTPGQGLQFLFEYFSETQRNKGNFPGRFSGRQFSNSRSEMNVSTLELGDSALYLCASSLWGQDANYGYTFGSGTRLTVV.